The present T cell receptor beta chain was sequenced within a study of beta chain features in type 1 diabetes. The sample holds many counts of this clone. Its antigen is unknown. The CDR3 has 12 amino acids. The V end was cut by 6 bases, the J end by 10 bases, with 15 bases between. In germline, CDR1 is SGHTA, CDR2 FQGNSA. Reverse transcribing all isolated RNA meant expressed TCRB transcripts were sequenced. Profiled with immunoSEQ multiplex PCR; TCRdb holds only in-frame clones, not every one. The table has roughly 150,000 clones, 8.5% to 14% seen once. General study points: TCRB CDR3s from Type 1 diabetes patients were moderately but significantly shorter in all four CD4+ subsets. Insertion counts at VDJ junctions were lower in type 1 diabetes patients, who also showed more deletions there.

This receptor was identified in a man aged 18 to 35 in good health. The chain recombines TRBV7-2 with TRBJ1-1; no clear D gene. Sequenced material: central memory CD4+ T cells from blood. The CDR3 region is CASRSTTVLAFF. The CDR3 region has the DNA TGTGCCAGCAGATCAACCACCGTATTAGCTTTCTTT.